This TCR beta chain emerged from a study of T cell responses to AZD1222 COVID-19 vaccine (dated by TCRdb to the early 2020s). Some background on the complete study: A total of 240 or so trial participants underwent TCR sequencing, of whom more than 200 had received two doses of AZD1222 and roughly 26 had received two doses of the MenACWY control vaccine. Trial participants were enrolled by age into subgroups of 18-55, 56-69 and 70-plus years, and 148, 28 and 57 TCR-sequenced participants, respectively, were included in these subgroups.

In light of the paper, this sample's time point label describes: about 28 days (+/-7) after the second vaccine dose. This specimen's treatment or condition label, interpreted: meningococcal conjugate vaccine given as trial control. Samples from vaccinated people were obtained from the UK trials COV001 and COV002, which included a single-blind randomized controlled phase 2/3 trial of AZD1222 (ChAdOx1 nCoV-19) in healthy adults. Trial participant PBMC samples were collected at day 0 and day 28 after the second dose for TCRbeta chain sequencing. General study outcomes and caveats: Epitopes outside the regions mutated in the B.1.351 and B.1.1.7 variants were reportedly recognized by nearly half of the unique spike-specific TCRs. Only six AZD1222 recipients were SARS-CoV-2 seropositive at baseline, limiting conclusions about previously exposed vaccinees. Participants were mostly white British, with more females than males. The authors suggested clonal diversity may have been underestimated. In the small 56-69-year group, the increase in depth fell short of significance, most likely because of low power. A significant rise in spike-specific TCR breadth and depth was observed after two AZD1222 doses relative to day 0 and relative to MenACWY recipients. The whole spike protein was spanned by vaccine-associated CD4 TCRs, and dominant responses were seen in regions 160-218 and 743-854. Because no day 14 peak-response samples were available, repertoires were characterized only after the peak T cell response.

The CDR3 goes from the cysteine to the phenylalanine over 16 residues. Solely the CDR3 DNA is kept, with 48 bases framed from the first base. CDR1 MDHEN and CDR2 SYDVKM are derived from the germline V gene. After removal of 6 bases from V and 8 bases from J, the junction retains 14 bases not matched to a gene. The CDR3 regions of human TCRbeta chains were analyzed by immunosequencing. The authors' analysis ran thus. Repertoire TCRs were matched against a reference library of SARS-CoV-2-specific TCRs generated with the MIRA antigen-specificity platform. Breadth was defined as the fraction of unique TCRs that were SARS-CoV-2-associated. Depth was defined as the fraction of total T cells that were SARS-CoV-2-associated. Each spike-specific TCR was assigned to its reactive spike region and to a CD4 or CD8 class using the MIRA data. Log10-transformed breadth and depth values were compared by one-way ANOVA with Sidak's multiple comparisons tests. TCRdb's version of the immuneACCESS table is confined to in-frame rearrangements and falls short of the full clone set. An unresolved V gene accounts for under half of the shortfall where checked; the remainder is of unknown origin. V and J calls plus clone size are reproduced from that table; the DNA served to infer D and trimming. For this sample there are roughly 66,000 clones; more than 75% appear just once. Approximately 4.8% of the sample belongs to the ten largest clones.

Concerning this clone itself: The specificity of this receptor is unknown. Base qualities are not recorded, but no much larger clone differs from it by a single base.

Sample: peripheral blood, taken 28 days after the second dose of the MenACWY control vaccine. The sequence derives from an adult who received the MenACWY meningococcal vaccine as a control. The chain was built from TRBV28 and TRBJ2-1, and TRBD1 matches 9 of the central bases. CDR3 reads: CASRPPSGTGRDEQFF. The DNA sequence is as follows: TGTGCCAGCAGACCACCCTCCGGGACAGGGAGGGATGAGCAGTTCTTC.